This record covers a single TCR beta chain. Antigen unknown. Clones were read by immunoSEQ multiplex PCR, and TCRdb kept only the in-frame ones, dropping some. The sample carries approximately 700,000 clones, about three quarters recorded once. From germline, CDR1 is ENHRY and CDR2 SYGVKD. This CDR3 is 14 amino acids long. After removal of 6 bases from V and 3 bases from J, the junction contained 6 bases not matched to a gene. This sample is part of a study of shared clonotypes between healthy human individuals. Overall study results and limits: Estimated richness values were generally larger in naive subsets than in memory subsets.

This clonotype was obtained from a woman aged 25 to 39 in good health. The chain has TRBV10-3 and TRBJ1-1; 8 bases map to TRBD1. What was sequenced was memory CD4+ T cells sorted from blood. Subset in this sample: CD45RA-negative fraction. The CDR3 nucleotides are TGTGCCATCAGACGGACAGGGTCGGACACTGAAGCTTTCTTT. Protein sequence: CAIRRTGSDTEAFF.